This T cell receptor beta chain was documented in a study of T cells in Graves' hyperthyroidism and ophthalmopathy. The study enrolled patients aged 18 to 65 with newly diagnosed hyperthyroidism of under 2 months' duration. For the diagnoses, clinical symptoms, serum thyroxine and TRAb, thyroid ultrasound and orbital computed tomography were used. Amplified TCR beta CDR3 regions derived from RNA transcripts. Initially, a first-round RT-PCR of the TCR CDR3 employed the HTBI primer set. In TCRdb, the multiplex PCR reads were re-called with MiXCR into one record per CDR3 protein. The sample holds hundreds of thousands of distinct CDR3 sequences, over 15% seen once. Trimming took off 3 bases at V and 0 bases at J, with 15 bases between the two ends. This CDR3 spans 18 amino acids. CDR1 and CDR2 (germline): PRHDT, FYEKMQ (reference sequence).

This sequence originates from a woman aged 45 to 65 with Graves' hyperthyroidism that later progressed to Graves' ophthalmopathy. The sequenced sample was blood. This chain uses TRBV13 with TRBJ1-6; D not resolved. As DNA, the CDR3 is TGTGCCAGCAGCTTTCGGATTGGCAGCCTCTCCTATAATTCACCCCTCCACTTT. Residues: CASSFRIGSLSYNSPLHF.